A single T cell receptor (beta chain) is shown here with its context. Its antigen remains unidentified. The CDR3 has 13 amino acids. Germline V gene sequence: CDR1 SGHTA, CDR2 FQGNSA. Trimming took off 5 bases at V and 3 bases at J, with 10 bases between the two ends. This sample stems from a study of CD8 T cells in ankylosing spondylitis. Study-wide results and caveats: What seemed typical of ankylosing spondylitis blood was a TCR beta motif built from roughly eight highly homologous variants. In ankylosing spondylitis patients, matched synovial fluid reportedly showed significant enrichment of disease-linked clones.

Preparation of TCR beta libraries was done by quantitative 5'-RACE with molecular barcodes. MiXCR, applied by TCRdb to the 5' RACE reads, yields one record per CDR3 protein. The sample contains about 390,000 distinct CDR3 sequences, 20% to 25% of which appear only once. The rearrangement joins TRBV7-2 to TRBJ1-1, with a possible D match to TRBD1 (5 bases). What was sequenced was blood, either unsorted or a sorted T cell fraction (not recorded which). This receptor was identified in a male donor with ankylosing spondylitis. In nucleotides, the CDR3 is TGTGCCAGCAGCCCGGGACCGGACACTGAAGCTTTCTTT. Translation gives CASSPGPDTEAFF.